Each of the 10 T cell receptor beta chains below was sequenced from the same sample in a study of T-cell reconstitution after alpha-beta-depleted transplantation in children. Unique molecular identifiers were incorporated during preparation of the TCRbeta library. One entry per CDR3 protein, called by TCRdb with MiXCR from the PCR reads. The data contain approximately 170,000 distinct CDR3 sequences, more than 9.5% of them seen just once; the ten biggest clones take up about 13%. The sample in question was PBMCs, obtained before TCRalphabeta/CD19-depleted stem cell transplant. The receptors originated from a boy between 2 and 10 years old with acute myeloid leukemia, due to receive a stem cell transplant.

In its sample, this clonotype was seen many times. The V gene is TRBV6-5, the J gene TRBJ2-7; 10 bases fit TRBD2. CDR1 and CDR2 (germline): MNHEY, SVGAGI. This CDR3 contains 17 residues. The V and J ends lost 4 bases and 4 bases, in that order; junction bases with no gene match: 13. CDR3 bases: TGTGCCAGCAGTTTTTCCCTAGCGGGGGTTACATCTTACGAGCAGTACGTC. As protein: CASSFSLAGVTSYEQYV.

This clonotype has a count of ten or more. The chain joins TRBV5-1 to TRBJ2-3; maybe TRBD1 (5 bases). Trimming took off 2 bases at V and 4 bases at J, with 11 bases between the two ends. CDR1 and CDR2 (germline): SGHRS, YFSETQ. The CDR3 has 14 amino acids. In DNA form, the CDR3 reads TGCGCCAGCAGCTTCGGCAGGGCACCAGATACGCAGTATTTT. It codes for CASSFGRAPDTQYF.

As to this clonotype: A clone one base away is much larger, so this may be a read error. The CDR3 region has the DNA TGTGCCAGCAGCCCGTGGACAGCGGCCAACTGTGGCTACACCTTC. Translating gives CASSPWTAANCGYTF. The chain employs TRBV14 and TRBJ1-2; tentative D call: TRBD1 (6 bases). Germline V lookup: CDR1 SGHDN, CDR2 FVKESK. This CDR3 has 15 amino acids.

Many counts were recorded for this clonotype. Written as DNA, the CDR3 is TGTGCCACTGTAACCGGGACATCCTACAATGAGCAGTTCTTC. Translated, it gives CATVTGTSYNEQFF. V and J are TRBV10-3 and TRBJ2-1; D possibly corresponds to TRBD1 (6 bases). The germline CDR1 and CDR2 sequences are ENHRY and SYGVKD. V was clipped by 10 bases and J by 1 base, with 14 bases between them. CDR3 size: 14 residues.

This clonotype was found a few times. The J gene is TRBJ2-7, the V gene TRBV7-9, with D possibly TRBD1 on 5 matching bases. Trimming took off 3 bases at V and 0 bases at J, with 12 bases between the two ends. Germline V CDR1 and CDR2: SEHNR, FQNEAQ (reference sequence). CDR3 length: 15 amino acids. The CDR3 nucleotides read TGTGCCAGCAGCTTTGCAGGGCAGGGCTCCTACGAGCAGTACGTC. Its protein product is CASSFAGQGSYEQYV.

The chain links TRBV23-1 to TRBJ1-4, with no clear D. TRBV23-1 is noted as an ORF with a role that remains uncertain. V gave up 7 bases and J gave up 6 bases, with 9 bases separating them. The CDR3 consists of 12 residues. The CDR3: CASIKRHEKLFF. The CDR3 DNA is TGCGCCAGCATAAAGAGACATGAAAAACTGTTTTTT.

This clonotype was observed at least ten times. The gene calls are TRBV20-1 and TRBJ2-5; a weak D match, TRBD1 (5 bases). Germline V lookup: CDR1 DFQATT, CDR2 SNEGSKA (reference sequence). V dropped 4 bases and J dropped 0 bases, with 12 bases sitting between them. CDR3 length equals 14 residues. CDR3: CSAIGLGDQETQYF. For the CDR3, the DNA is TGCAGTGCTATAGGGCTAGGGGACCAAGAGACCCAGTACTTC.

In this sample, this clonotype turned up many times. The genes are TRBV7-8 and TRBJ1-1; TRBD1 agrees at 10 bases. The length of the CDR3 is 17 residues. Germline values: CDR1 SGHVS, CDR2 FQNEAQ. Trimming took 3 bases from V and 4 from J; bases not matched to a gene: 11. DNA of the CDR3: TGTGCCAGCAGCTTTTCGGGACAGGGGCGAAGAAGCACTGAAGCTTTCTTT. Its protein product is CASSFSGQGRRSTEAFF.

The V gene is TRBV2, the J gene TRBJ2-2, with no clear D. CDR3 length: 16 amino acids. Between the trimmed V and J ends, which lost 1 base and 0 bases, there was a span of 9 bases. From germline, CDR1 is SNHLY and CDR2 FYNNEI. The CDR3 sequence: CASSEVSVPNTGELFF. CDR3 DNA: TGTGCCAGCAGTGAAGTGTCGGTTCCGAACACCGGGGAGCTGTTTTTT.

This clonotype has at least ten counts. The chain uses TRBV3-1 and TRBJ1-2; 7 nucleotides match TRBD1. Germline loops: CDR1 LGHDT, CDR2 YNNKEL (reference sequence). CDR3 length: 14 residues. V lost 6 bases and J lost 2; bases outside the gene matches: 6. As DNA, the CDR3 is TGTGCCAGCAGGCGGACAGGCCCGAACTATGGCTACACCTTC. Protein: CASRRTGPNYGYTF.